The 30 T cell receptor beta chains given below trace back to one sample, sequenced in a study of blood T cell repertoires in COVID-19. Profiling relied on immunoSEQ multiplex PCR, and the TCRdb table lists in-frame clones only, not all of them. The sample lists some 200,000 clones; about 86% were seen once. Material for sequencing was peripheral blood. The receptors were gathered from a man aged 25-40 years with active or convalescent COVID-19.

The CDR3, as DNA: TGTGCCAGTAAGGCCGGGACAGACAGCACCGGGGAGCTGTTTTTT. It is translated as CASKAGTDSTGELFF. The V call is TRBV4-2, the J call TRBJ2-2; 7 bases fit TRBD1. The germline CDR1 and CDR2 sequences are LGHNA and YNFKEQ. The CDR3 is 15 residues long. Trimming removed 9 bases from V and 4 bases from J; junction bases left unmatched: 11.

The rearrangement uses TRBV5-5 and TRBJ2-1, with D perhaps matching TRBD1 (5 bases). CDR3 size: 16 residues. Trimming left V 0 bases short and J 3 bases short, with 13 bases between. CDR1 and CDR2 (germline): SGHKS, YYEKEE (reference sequence). CDR3 sequence (DNA): TGTGCCAGCAGCTTGGTGGGGCGAGGTTTCTACAATGAGCAGTTCTTC. Amino acid sequence: CASSLVGRGFYNEQFF.

The V call is TRBV7-6, the J call TRBJ1-4; D is perhaps TRBD1 (6 bases). Germline V gene sequence: CDR1 SGHVS, CDR2 FNYEAQ. With 4 bases removed from V and 7 bases from J, the gap between germline ends came to 16 bases. The CDR3 is 15 residues long. The CDR3 coding sequence is TGTGCCAGCAGCTCCCCCGCGGCAGGGGTTGAAAAACTGTTTTTT. It translates to CASSSPAAGVEKLFF.

V usage is TRBV6-5 and J usage is TRBJ1-5; 9 bases are shared with TRBD1. CDR1 is MNHEY and CDR2 is SVGAGI in the germline V gene. J lost 4 bases, V lost 7 bases, and 8 bases had no gene match. This CDR3 has 15 amino acids. The CDR3 region is CASKQGAPTNQPQHF. In nucleotides, the CDR3 is TGTGCCAGCAAACAGGGGGCGCCGACTAATCAGCCCCAGCATTTT.

The genes are TRBV5-6 and TRBJ1-3; 7 bases line up with TRBD1. V was clipped by 2 bases and J by 3 bases; unmatched bases: 5. The germline V gene has CDR1 SGHDT and CDR2 YYEEEE. This CDR3 region has 15 residues. CDR3 residues: CASSFRGVDGNTIYF. The DNA of the CDR3 is TGTGCCAGCAGCTTCAGGGGGGTTGATGGAAACACCATATATTTT.

The chain recombines TRBV2 with TRBJ2-1; 11 positions agree with TRBD2. Losses at the gene ends were 8 bases for V and 12 bases for J; bases not matched to a gene: 9. Germline values: CDR1 SNHLY, CDR2 FYNNEI. There are 13 residues in the CDR3. The DNA of the CDR3 is TGTGCCAGCCTAACTAGCGGGGGACCCCCGCAGTTCTTC. Encoded protein: CASLTSGGPPQFF.

This sequence joins TRBV7-2 and TRBJ1-2, with a possible D match to TRBD1 (6 bases). This CDR3 is 17 amino acids long. Trimming pared 3 bases from V and 4 bases from J, leaving 21 bases between. Germline V CDR1 and CDR2: SGHTA, FQGNSA. In DNA, the CDR3 is TGTGCCAGCAGCTTGACGGTCGCAGGGGCGAGGAGCTATGGCTACACCTTC. It is translated as CASSLTVAGARSYGYTF.

J is TRBJ1-3 and V is TRBV12-5, with D possibly matching TRBD1 (5 bases). V lost 1 base and J 1 base, leaving 8 bases between the germline ends. There are 15 residues in the CDR3. Germline V CDR1 and CDR2: LGHNT, FRNRAP. The CDR3 region has the DNA TGTGCTAGTGGTTTGGAAGGGGCATCTGGAAACACCATATATTTT. It encodes CASGLEGASGNTIYF.

The chain uses TRBV7-3 and TRBJ1-6, with TRBD1 as a possible D gene (5 bases). Per germline, CDR1 SGHTA and CDR2 FQGTGA. V was trimmed by 5 bases and J by 10 bases, leaving 18 bases between them. The CDR3 is 15 amino acids. CDR3 protein: CASSARGGGRSPLHF. The CDR3 DNA reads as TGTGCCAGCAGCGCCCGGGGCGGGGGACGCTCACCCCTCCACTTT.

The chain recombines TRBV27 with TRBJ2-1; D might be TRBD1 (6 bases). CDR1 is MNHEY and CDR2 is SMNVEV in the germline V gene (reference sequence). This CDR3 spans 16 amino acids. V was pared by 5 bases and J by 7 bases, with 21 bases between. CDR3 loop: CASSQTTTTGSNEQFF. CDR3 nucleotides: TGTGCCAGCAGTCAGACAACCACGACAGGTTCAAATGAGCAGTTCTTC.

This clone occurred once. V gene TRBV30 combines with J gene TRBJ1-4, with TRBD1 identical over 8 bases. Trimming took 5 bases from V and 8 from J; bases not matched to a gene: 7. The CDR3 is 13 residues long. Germline loops: CDR1 GTSNPN, CDR2 SVGIG (reference sequence). In DNA, the CDR3 is TGTGCCTGGGGCAGGGGGCAAGAGGAAAAACTGTTTTTT. This codes for CAWGRGQEEKLFF.

The chain carries TRBV28 and TRBJ1-4; D perhaps matches TRBD1 (6 bases). V was shortened by 7 bases and J by 7 bases, with 13 bases between the two germline ends. Germline V lookup: CDR1 MDHEN, CDR2 SYDVKM. The CDR3 is 13 residues long. As DNA, the CDR3 is TGTGCCAGCACTCCAGGGGAGGGTGAAAAACTGTTTTTT. This sequence encodes CASTPGEGEKLFF.

The rearrangement joins TRBV12-3 or TRBV12-4 to TRBJ1-2; D unresolved. V gave up 5 bases and J gave up 5 bases, with 9 bases separating them. The CDR3 is made up of 12 amino acids. Here the CDR3 DNA reads TGTGCCAGCAGTGCTAGACTATATGGCTACACCTTC. Its translation: CASSARLYGYTF.

V usage is TRBV19 and J usage is TRBJ2-2; D unclear. The CDR3 is 12 residues long. Per germline, CDR1 LNHDA and CDR2 SQIVND (reference sequence). V was shortened by 6 bases and J by 5 bases, with 7 bases between the two germline ends. The chain's CDR3 is CASRRNTGELFF. DNA of the CDR3: TGTGCCAGTAGGAGAAATACCGGGGAGCTGTTTTTT.

J is TRBJ2-7 and V is TRBV6-5, with 9 bases that match TRBD1. Germline CDR1 reads MNHEY; CDR2 reads SVGAGI. The CDR3 length is 14 residues. V shed 0 bases, J shed 3 bases, and the junction held 0 bases outside the gene matches. The CDR3 region is CASSYSGQGYEQYF. In DNA, the CDR3 is TGTGCCAGCAGTTACTCGGGACAGGGCTACGAGCAGTACTTC.

A few counts support this clone. The chain uses TRBV5-5 and TRBJ1-3, with 11 nucleotides matching TRBD1. Germline CDR1 SGHKS, CDR2 YYEKEE (reference sequence). Trimming at V came to 5 bases and at J to 7 bases, leaving 5 bases not matched to a gene. CDR3 length: 14 amino acids. CDR3: CASREGQGANTIYF. The CDR3 DNA reads as TGTGCCAGCAGAGAAGGACAGGGGGCCAACACCATATATTTT.

The J gene is TRBJ2-6, the V gene TRBV19, with D perhaps TRBD2 (5 bases). The germline CDR1 and CDR2 sequences are LNHDA and SQIVND (reference sequence). CDR3 length: 16 residues. The V end was cut by 7 bases, the J end by 2 bases, with 15 bases between. The CDR3 DNA reads as TGTGCCAGTAAGCCCCCCCAGCGGCCTGGGGCCAACGTCCTGACTTTC. As protein: CASKPPQRPGANVLTF.

This clone was recorded only once. This chain uses TRBV27 with TRBJ1-5; 8 bases align to TRBD1. V shed 5 bases, J shed 8 bases, and the junction held 14 bases outside the gene matches. This CDR3 has 16 amino acids. Germline CDR1 is MNHEY and CDR2 is SMNVEV (reference sequence). CDR3 amino acids: CASSPQAGQAQEPQHF. In DNA form, the CDR3 reads TGTGCCAGCAGTCCACAGGCGGGACAGGCCCAGGAGCCCCAGCATTTT.

The V gene is TRBV7-2, the J gene TRBJ1-2, with TRBD1 identical over 7 bases. From germline, CDR1 is SGHTA and CDR2 FQGNSA. The CDR3 loop spans 15 amino acids. The trim removed 0 bases at V and 5 bases at J, leaving 6 bases unmatched. DNA for the CDR3: TGTGCCAGCAGCTTAGCATCAGGGGGAAGGTATGGCTACACCTTC. Translating gives CASSLASGGRYGYTF.

The rearrangement joins TRBV18 to TRBJ1-2, with TRBD1 identical over 8 bases. The CDR3 extends over 15 amino acids. Germline assignment: CDR1 KGHSH and CDR2 LQKENI. The junction had 7 bases not matched to a gene; V was cut back by 3 bases and J by 4 bases. CDR3 region: CASSPGSDRGYGYTF. The CDR3 nucleotides are TGTGCCAGCTCACCGGGGAGCGACAGGGGCTATGGCTACACCTTC.

The chain is built from TRBV7-2 and TRBJ2-3; 13 bases line up with TRBD2. Germline lookup yields CDR1 SGHTA and CDR2 FQGNSA. V shed 5 bases and J 2 bases; nucleotides not matched to a gene: 4. The CDR3 sequence is 16 residues long. The chain's CDR3 is CASSIGLAGATDTQYF. CDR3 nucleotide sequence: TGTGCCAGCAGCATAGGACTAGCGGGGGCCACAGATACGCAGTATTTT.

Written as DNA, the CDR3 is TGTGCCAGCAGCTCGAGCCGCCAAGACAGGGCAAACACTGAAGCTTTCTTT. Its translation is CASSSSRQDRANTEAFF. The J gene is TRBJ1-1, the V gene TRBV9; 7 nucleotides agree with TRBD1. The germline gives CDR1 SGDLS, CDR2 YYNGEE. The CDR3 consists of 17 residues. J was trimmed by 2 bases and V by 4 bases; bases with no gene match: 14.

This clone appeared a few times. V usage is TRBV29-1 and J usage is TRBJ1-2; D might be TRBD1 (6 bases). Looked up from germline, CDR1 is SQVTM and CDR2 is ANQGSEA. The CDR3 spans 15 residues. Deletions cut 2 bases from V and 3 bases from J, with 16 bases between. For the CDR3, the DNA is TGCAGCGTTGAACAGCAGGGGATGGGGGACTATGGCTACACCTTC. Encoded protein: CSVEQQGMGDYGYTF.

The rearrangement joins TRBV24-1 to TRBJ2-5; D unresolved. V was pared by 4 bases and J by 4 bases, with 12 bases between. The CDR3 consists of 14 residues. In germline, CDR1 is KGHDR, CDR2 SFDVKD. The CDR3 bases are TGTGCCACCAGTGAAGGCCAGGTTCGAGAGACCCAGTACTTC. This gives the protein CATSEGQVRETQYF.

The rearrangement uses TRBV2 and TRBJ1-1, with 7 bases lining up with TRBD1. This CDR3 has 14 residues. J was trimmed by 3 bases and V by 2 bases; bases with no gene match: 3. Germline V lookup: CDR1 SNHLY, CDR2 FYNNEI. The CDR3: CASSERGQDTEAFF. Here the CDR3 DNA reads TGTGCCAGCAGTGAAAGGGGGCAGGACACTGAAGCTTTCTTT.

V gene TRBV9 combines with J gene TRBJ1-6; D is ambiguous. V was trimmed by 3 bases and J by 7 bases, leaving 11 bases between them. Germline V gives CDR1 SGDLS, CDR2 YYNGEE. The CDR3 contains 14 residues. DNA for the CDR3: TGTGCCAGCAGCGACGAGCTATACAATTCACCCCTCCACTTT. Translated: CASSDELYNSPLHF.

V and J are TRBV10-3 and TRBJ1-2, with a tentative D call TRBD1 (5 bases). Germline V lookup: CDR1 ENHRY, CDR2 SYGVKD. V was pared by 2 bases and J by 13 bases, with 17 bases between. The CDR3 runs 13 residues. The CDR3 sequence: CAISEERPGVPTF. The CDR3 DNA sequence: TGTGCCATCAGTGAGGAGCGCCCGGGGGTGCCCACCTTC.

V usage is TRBV3-1 (or the pseudogene TRBV3-2) and J usage is TRBJ1-4; 8 bases are a match to TRBD1. V was pared by 4 bases and J by 5 bases, with 9 bases of the junction left unmatched. Germline assignment: CDR1 LGHDT and CDR2 YNNKEL (reference sequence). The CDR3 extends over 16 amino acids. CDR3 sequence reads: CASSPRETGGNEKLFF. In DNA form, the CDR3 reads TGTGCCAGCAGCCCCCGGGAAACAGGGGGAAATGAAAAACTGTTTTTT.

J is TRBJ1-3 and V is TRBV30; 7 bases are shared with TRBD1. V shed 4 bases and J 2 bases; nucleotides not matched to a gene: 11. The V gene's germline CDR1 is GTSNPN and CDR2 SVGIG (reference sequence). The CDR3 runs 16 residues. The CDR3 DNA sequence: TGTGCCTGGATTCATCGAGGAGGGGGCCCTGGAAACACCATATATTTT. The encoded protein is CAWIHRGGGPGNTIYF.

The rearrangement links TRBV4-1 to TRBJ2-1, with D tentatively TRBD1 (5 bases). Trimming took off 3 bases at V and 0 bases at J, with 12 bases between the two ends. CDR3 length equals 16 residues. CDR1 is MGHRA and CDR2 is YSYEKL in the germline V gene. For the CDR3, the DNA is TGCGCCAGCAGCCAGCAGGGCACGTTCTCCTACAATGAGCAGTTCTTC. Translation: CASSQQGTFSYNEQFF.